Following are 13 T cell receptor beta chains from one sample sequenced in a study of blood T cell repertoires in COVID-19. Measured with immunoSEQ multiplex PCR; TCRdb has only the in-frame clones, and not every one. The sample lists about 76,000 clones; around 91% were seen once. The sample consisted of peripheral blood. These receptors all come from a human donor in a cohort sampled during active COVID-19.

The chain has TRBV7-2 and TRBJ1-2; the D gene is possibly TRBD1 (6 bases). CDR3 size: 14 residues. Germline CDR1 and CDR2: SGHTA and FQGNSA. Deletions cut 6 bases from V and 1 base from J, with 12 bases between. The CDR3 protein is CASRRLQGNYGYTF. CDR3 DNA: TGTGCCAGCAGACGTCTACAGGGTAACTATGGCTACACCTTC.

This chain connects TRBV19 to TRBJ1-4; TRBD1 aligns across 9 bases. The ends lost 5 bases at V and 7 bases at J; junction bases unmatched: 5. Germline CDR1 is LNHDA and CDR2 is SQIVND (reference sequence). CDR3 length equals 14 residues. CDR3 nucleotides: TGTGCCAGTAGTCCACAGGGGGCCGGTGAAAAACTGTTTTTT. It specifies CASSPQGAGEKLFF.

This rearrangement joins TRBV7-8 to TRBJ1-2; D might be TRBD1 (6 bases). Germline lookup yields CDR1 SGHVS and CDR2 FQNEAQ. V was pared by 5 bases and J by 8 bases, with 21 bases between. The CDR3 extends over 15 amino acids. In nucleotides, the CDR3 is TGTGCCAGCAGCCCGGTCAGACAGGCCCCGCGGGGCTACACCTTC. Translated: CASSPVRQAPRGYTF.

The V and J genes are TRBV11-1 and TRBJ1-1; 7 bases map to TRBD1. CDR3 length equals 15 residues. Trimming at V came to 2 bases and at J to 0 bases, leaving 3 bases not matched to a gene. From germline, CDR1 is SGHAT and CDR2 FQDESV (reference sequence). CDR3 residues: CASSLHRGLNTEAFF. The CDR3 bases are TGTGCCAGCAGCTTACACAGGGGCTTGAACACTGAAGCTTTCTTT. The variable domain in full, completed from reference TRBV11-1 and TRBJ1-1, reads EAEVAQSPRYKITEKSQAVAFWCDPISGHATLYWYRQILGQGPELLVQFQDESVVDDSQLPKDRFSAERLKGVDSTLKIQPAELGDSAMYLCASSLHRGLNTEAFFGQGTRLTVV.

The chain employs TRBV18 and TRBJ1-5; D call uncertain. The CDR3 contains 13 residues. The ends were cut back, 2 bases at V and 3 bases at J, with 5 bases in the middle. Germline assignment: CDR1 KGHSH and CDR2 LQKENI. The CDR3 loop reads CASSPLYNQPQHF. The CDR3 nucleotides are TGTGCCAGCTCACCATTGTACAATCAGCCCCAGCATTTT.

The rearrangement joins TRBV7-9 to TRBJ2-2; D possibly corresponds to TRBD1 (7 bases). CDR1 SEHNR and CDR2 FQNEAQ come from the germline V gene (reference sequence). Trimming removed 4 bases from V and 6 bases from J, with 18 bases in between. CDR3 length equals 16 residues. CDR3 DNA: TGTGCCAGCAGCTCCGCCGGAGGGGGCGAGGCCGGGGAGCTGTTTTTT. It codes for CASSSAGGGEAGELFF. Combining the CDR3 with reference TRBV7-9 and TRBJ2-2 gives the whole variable domain DTGVSQNPRHKITKRGQNVTFRCDPISEHNRLYWYRQTLGQGPEFLTYFQNEAQLEKSRLLSDRFSAERPKGSFSTLEIQRTEQGDSAMYLCASSSAGGGEAGELFFGEGSRLTVL.

The rearrangement links TRBV30 to TRBJ1-1; D remains unclear. Germline V CDR1 and CDR2: GTSNPN, SVGIG (reference sequence). This CDR3 is 12 amino acids long. The germline V and J ends were trimmed by 2 bases and 9 bases, with 13 bases remaining between them. DNA of the CDR3: TGTGCCTGGAGTCCGGGAATCCAAAAAGCTTTCTTT. It encodes CAWSPGIQKAFF.

The CDR3 coding sequence is TGCGCCAGCAGCTTGGGGGGAGGGACAGATACGCAGTATTTT. Its translation: CASSLGGGTDTQYF. The V call is TRBV5-1, the J call TRBJ2-3; 7 bases are a match to TRBD2. CDR3 size: 14 residues. V lost 0 bases, J lost 3 bases, and 1 base stayed unmatched. The germline V gene encodes CDR1 SGHRS and CDR2 YFSETQ. Full variable domain (rest looked up from reference TRBV5-1 and TRBJ2-3): KAGVTQTPRYLIKTRGQQVTLSCSPISGHRSVSWYQQTPGQGLQFLFEYFSETQRNKGNFPGRFSGRQFSNSRSEMNVSTLELGDSALYLCASSLGGGTDTQYFGPGTRLTVL.

In this sample, this clone turned up a few times. The chain is built from TRBV7-9 and TRBJ1-2; tentatively, D is TRBD1 (5 bases). The V end lost 5 bases, the J end lost 8 bases, and 15 bases lay between the germline ends. Germline V CDR1 and CDR2: SEHNR, FQNEAQ (reference sequence). This CDR3 comprises 13 residues. The CDR3 DNA follows: TGTGCCAGCAGCCCCAGTGGGGGGAACGGCTACACCTTC. It is translated as CASSPSGGNGYTF.

The chain joins TRBV4-3 to TRBJ1-1; D unclear. Germline-derived CDR1 and CDR2 are LGHNA and YSLEER. The V end was cut by 2 bases, the J end by 4 bases, with 11 bases between. The CDR3 has 14 residues. CDR3 DNA sequence: TGCGCCAGCAGCCAACACGAAGGAGTCACTGAAGCTTTCTTT. As protein: CASSQHEGVTEAFF.

This chain uses TRBV7-2 with TRBJ2-7, with 8 bases identical to TRBD1. The CDR3 is made up of 16 amino acids. Per germline, CDR1 SGHTA and CDR2 FQGNSA. After removal of 5 bases from V and 0 bases from J, the junction contained 9 bases not matched to a gene. The CDR3 DNA follows: TGTGCCAGCAGCATCTACAGGGGGTTAAGCTCCTACGAGCAGTACTTC. Translated: CASSIYRGLSSYEQYF.

The chain is built from TRBV18 and TRBJ1-3, with D uncertain. The CDR3 is made up of 15 amino acids. V lost 0 bases and J lost 0, with 6 bases in between. Germline V gene lookup returns CDR1 KGHSH and CDR2 LQKENI. DNA for the CDR3: TGTGCCAGCTCACCACCTTACAGCTCTGGAAACACCATATATTTT. Its translation is CASSPPYSSGNTIYF.

This clone was detected only once. The V and J genes are TRBV10-3 and TRBJ2-5; a weak D match, TRBD2 (6 bases). The germline CDR1 and CDR2 sequences are ENHRY and SYGVKD. The CDR3 spans 14 residues. The V and J ends lost 4 bases and 1 base respectively, with 10 bases between them. The CDR3 DNA is TGTGCCATCAGTGTGGGGGGATTCCAAGAGACCCAGTACTTC. This encodes CAISVGGFQETQYF.